The 27 T cell receptor beta chains in this list originate from one sample, sequenced in a study of T cell responses to AZD1222 COVID-19 vaccine. Clones were sequenced by immunoSEQ multiplex PCR, and TCRdb holds only the in-frame ones, with some missing. This sample yields around 110,000 clones, of which 85% to 95% are seen a single time; 2.5% to 3% belongs to the top ten. The sequencing here drew on peripheral blood, taken on day 0 of AZD1222 vaccination. The receptor set was obtained from an adult in good health.

The chain carries TRBV19 and TRBJ2-7; 7 nucleotides align to TRBD1. Germline V gene lookup returns CDR1 LNHDA and CDR2 SQIVND (reference sequence). This CDR3 contains 14 residues. Losses at the gene ends were 7 bases for V and 4 bases for J; bases not matched to a gene: 10. CDR3 amino acids: CASKGTDSTYEQYF. In DNA, the CDR3 is TGTGCCAGTAAGGGGACAGACTCTACTTACGAGCAGTACTTC. The full variable domain, its missing parts supplied by reference TRBV19 and TRBJ2-7, is DGGITQSPKYLFRKEGQNVTLSCEQNLNHDAMYWYRQDPGQGLRLIYYSQIVNDFQKGDIAEGYSVSREKKESFPLTVTSAQKNPTAFYLCASKGTDSTYEQYFGPGTRLTVT.

The count of this clone is one. The chain joins TRBV7-8 to TRBJ2-1, with TRBD1 matching over 7 bases. CDR1 is SGHVS, CDR2 FQNEAQ, per germline. This CDR3 spans 15 amino acids. V dropped 5 bases and J dropped 4; count of bases not matched to a gene: 8. CDR3 sequence: CASSKTGTDYNEQFF. The DNA for the CDR3 is TGTGCCAGCAGCAAAACCGGGACAGATTACAATGAGCAGTTCTTC.

The rearrangement links TRBV6-4 to TRBJ1-5, with 7 bases fitting TRBD1. CDR3 size: 18 residues. Trimming took 0 bases from V and 2 from J; bases not matched to a gene: 10. The germline gives CDR1 MRHNA, CDR2 SNTAGT. The CDR3 sequence: CASSDSPLGTARNQPQHF. DNA for the CDR3: TGTGCCAGCAGTGACTCTCCCCTAGGGACAGCCCGCAATCAGCCCCAGCATTTT.

The V gene is TRBV2, the J gene TRBJ1-5; D unclear. This CDR3 has 11 residues. The germline V gene has CDR1 SNHLY and CDR2 FYNNEI. V shed 4 bases and J shed 7 bases, with 5 bases lying between them. The CDR3 nucleotides read TGTGCCAGCAGTGTTGGCCAGCCCCAGCATTTT. This sequence encodes CASSVGQPQHF.

This clone showed up just once. The chain employs TRBV7-8 and TRBJ1-1; 8 bases align to TRBD1. CDR1 SGHVS and CDR2 FQNEAQ come from the germline V gene. This CDR3 has 13 residues. The V and J ends lost 7 bases and 5 bases, in that order; junction bases with no gene match: 6. CDR3: CASTQQGGTEAFF. CDR3 DNA sequence: TGTGCCAGCACCCAACAGGGGGGGACTGAAGCTTTCTTT.

The chain joins TRBV5-4 to TRBJ2-3; D is perhaps TRBD2 (7 bases). The CDR3 sequence is 13 residues long. CDR1 SGHNT and CDR2 YYREEE come from the germline V gene (reference sequence). V lost 10 bases and J 5 bases, leaving 17 bases between the germline ends. The CDR3 here is CAAKGGIEDTQYF. In DNA, the CDR3 is TGTGCCGCGAAGGGGGGGATTGAAGATACGCAGTATTTT.

This clone was observed a single time. CDR3 sequence: CASSQWGLAGVNEQFF. CDR3 in DNA: TGTGCCAGCAGCCAATGGGGACTAGCGGGAGTAAATGAGCAGTTCTTC. This chain links TRBV14 with TRBJ2-1; 14 nucleotides match TRBD2. Germline trimming cut 2 bases from V and 7 bases from J; bases unmatched to any gene: 4. CDR1 and CDR2 (germline): SGHDN, FVKESK. The CDR3 sequence is 16 residues long.

This chain uses TRBV9 with TRBJ1-6; no firm D call. The length of the CDR3 is 15 residues. Per the germline V gene, CDR1 is SGDLS and CDR2 is YYNGEE. V was cut by 0 bases and J by 5 bases, with 9 bases left in between. CDR3 sequence (DNA): TGTGCCAGCAGCGTAGCTCAGAACCATAATTCACCCCTCCACTTT. This codes for CASSVAQNHNSPLHF.

In the case of this clone: The sample has other DNA sequences that encode this CDR3 too. The chain recombines TRBV6-5 with TRBJ2-3; perhaps TRBD1 as D (5 bases). Trimming cost V 0 bases and J 3 bases, with 7 bases left between them. Looked up from germline, CDR1 is MNHEY and CDR2 is SVGAGI. The CDR3 is 14 amino acids. CDR3 sequence reads: CASSYSKGTDTQYF. The CDR3 nucleotides are TGTGCCAGCAGTTACTCAAAGGGGACAGATACGCAGTATTTT.

The chain recombines TRBV19 with TRBJ2-1; weak D call: TRBD1 (5 bases). From germline, CDR1 is LNHDA and CDR2 SQIVND (reference sequence). V was shortened by 3 bases and J by 0 bases, with 9 bases between the two germline ends. The CDR3 has 15 residues. The CDR3 reads CASSMDISSYNEQFF. For the CDR3, the DNA is TGTGCCAGTAGTATGGACATTAGCTCCTACAATGAGCAGTTCTTC.

The chain uses TRBV7-2 and TRBJ2-3; D perhaps matches TRBD2 (5 bases). The CDR3 is 15 amino acids. Germline CDR1 is SGHTA and CDR2 is FQGNSA. Trimming took off 3 bases at V and 0 bases at J, with 10 bases between the two ends. CDR3 sequence: CASSFGGPSTDTQYF. The CDR3 bases are TGTGCCAGCAGCTTTGGCGGGCCTAGCACAGATACGCAGTATTTT.

The V and J genes are TRBV7-8 and TRBJ2-3; D not certain. The length of the CDR3 is 12 residues. Germline assignment: CDR1 SGHVS and CDR2 FQNEAQ. The V and J ends lost 4 bases and 5 bases respectively, with 7 bases between them. In nucleotides, the CDR3 is TGTGCCAGCAGCTGGCTGAGAGATACGCAGTATTTT. Protein product: CASSWLRDTQYF.

V gene TRBV27 combines with J gene TRBJ1-1; D is ambiguous. The V gene lost 2 bases and the J gene lost 3 bases, with 10 bases spanning the gap. CDR1 MNHEY and CDR2 SMNVEV come from the germline V gene (reference sequence). This CDR3 is built from 14 residues. CDR3 sequence reads: CASSLNTAHTEAFF. CDR3 nucleotides: TGTGCCAGCAGTTTAAATACAGCACACACTGAAGCTTTCTTT.

This rearrangement joins TRBV12-3 or TRBV12-4 to TRBJ1-1, with D unresolved. Between the trimmed V and J ends, which lost 4 bases and 1 base, there was a span of 7 bases. The CDR3 covers 13 residues. CDR3: CASSWNQNTEAFF. CDR3 nucleotides: TGTGCCAGCAGTTGGAACCAGAACACTGAAGCTTTCTTT.

This chain connects TRBV27 to TRBJ2-1; either TRBD1 or TRBD2 may fit D (7 bases each). V was shortened by 2 bases and J by 8 bases, with 31 bases between the two germline ends. Germline-derived CDR1 and CDR2 are MNHEY and SMNVEV (reference sequence). The CDR3 spans 20 residues. As DNA, the CDR3 is TGTGCCAGCAGTTTAAAAGGGGGGAGGGGGCTGTCGATCGTCGGCCATGAGCAGTTCTTC. It specifies CASSLKGGRGLSIVGHEQFF.

The chain links TRBV3-1 (or the pseudogene TRBV3-2) to TRBJ2-5; maybe TRBD2 (5 bases). V gave up 4 bases and J gave up 5 bases, with 5 bases separating them. Germline V gene sequence: CDR1 LGHDT, CDR2 YNNKEL (reference sequence). The CDR3 loop spans 11 amino acids. The CDR3 DNA is TGTGCCAGCAGCCGCGGGGAGACCCAGTACTTC. It specifies CASSRGETQYF.

The J gene is TRBJ2-7, the V gene TRBV5-1; D unclear. CDR1 and CDR2 (germline): SGHRS, YFSETQ. V lost 0 bases and J lost 0, with 7 bases in between. This CDR3 contains 14 residues. The CDR3: CASSLDASSYEQYF. CDR3 coding DNA: TGCGCCAGCAGCTTGGATGCAAGCTCCTACGAGCAGTACTTC.

The chain couples TRBV29-1 to TRBJ2-5, with D possibly being TRBD2 (5 bases). V was pared by 7 bases and J by 1 base, with 22 bases between. This CDR3 has 16 amino acids. Germline CDR1 reads SQVTM; CDR2 reads ANQGSEA. The CDR3 coding sequence is TGCAGCGCCCTCCGGGCCCCCGAGGGTCCCCAAGAGACCCAGTACTTC. Its translation is CSALRAPEGPQETQYF.

V gene TRBV15 combines with J gene TRBJ1-4, with D possibly matching TRBD1 (6 bases). Trimming stripped 0 bases from V and 7 bases from J, with 18 bases between. The CDR3 runs to 17 residues. Germline CDR1 reads LNHNV; CDR2 reads YYDKDF (reference sequence). CDR3 in DNA: TGTGCCACCAGCAGAGATTTAGCGGCAGGGGTTGGTGAAAAACTGTTTTTT. Residues: CATSRDLAAGVGEKLFF. Supplemented by reference TRBV15 and TRBJ1-4, the full variable domain reads DAMVIQNPRYQVTQFGKPVTLSCSQTLNHNVMYWYQQKSSQAPKLLFHYYDKDFNNEADTPDNFQSRRPNTSFCFLDIRSPGLGDTAMYLCATSRDLAAGVGEKLFFGSGTQLSVL.

J is TRBJ2-3 and V is TRBV7-9, with 7 bases that match TRBD2. Trimming removed 1 base from V and 6 bases from J; junction bases left unmatched: 7. Germline values: CDR1 SEHNR, CDR2 FQNEAQ (reference sequence). The CDR3 length is 15 residues. The CDR3 reads CASSLGLAEGDTQYF. The CDR3 DNA sequence: TGTGCCAGCAGCTTAGGTCTAGCGGAGGGGGATACGCAGTATTTT.

The chain is built from TRBV25-1 and TRBJ2-1; D ambiguous. Per germline, CDR1 MGHDK and CDR2 SYGVNS. This CDR3 contains 14 residues. V was pared by 4 bases and J by 3 bases, with 10 bases between. The CDR3 bases are TGTGCCAGCAGTGGGGGATCCTACTACAATGAGCAGTTCTTC. Protein sequence: CASSGGSYYNEQFF.

The V call is TRBV29-1, the J call TRBJ2-1, with D uncertain. Trimming removed 5 bases at V and 6 bases at J, with 11 bases between. CDR1 is SQVTM, CDR2 ANQGSEA, per germline. This CDR3 contains 12 residues. The CDR3 region is CSVHPGTNEQFF. CDR3 in DNA: TGCAGCGTTCATCCCGGTACCAATGAGCAGTTCTTC.

V and J are TRBV27 and TRBJ1-1; D unresolved. Germline CDR1 is MNHEY and CDR2 is SMNVEV (reference sequence). This CDR3 region has 13 residues. V lost 2 bases and J lost 0, with 4 bases in between. CDR3 nucleotides: TGTGCCAGCAGTTTAGAAATGAACACTGAAGCTTTCTTT. Amino acids: CASSLEMNTEAFF.

The chain carries TRBV11-3 and TRBJ1-1; 9 nucleotides agree with TRBD1. CDR3 size: 15 residues. Germline CDR1 reads SGHNT; CDR2 reads YENEEA. Trimming cost V 6 bases and J 3 bases; bases outside gene matches: 8. The CDR3 protein is CASRLPGQGDTEAFF. In DNA, the CDR3 is TGTGCCAGCAGACTCCCGGGACAGGGTGACACTGAAGCTTTCTTT.

The chain couples TRBV28 to TRBJ2-7, with 8 bases aligning to TRBD1. Unmatched junction bases numbered 7, after V lost 6 bases and J lost 6 bases. CDR1 and CDR2 from the germline V gene are MDHEN and SYDVKM. The CDR3 is 13 amino acids. The CDR3 loop reads CASRGGQVSEQYF. The CDR3, as DNA: TGTGCCAGCAGGGGGGGACAGGTCTCCGAGCAGTACTTC.

The chain uses TRBV6-6 and TRBJ2-3, with unresolved D. CDR1 and CDR2 (germline): MNHNY, SVGAGI (reference sequence). Trimming shortened V by 5 bases and J by 5 bases, and 8 bases separated the two germline ends. The CDR3 runs to 12 residues. For the CDR3, the DNA is TGTGCCAGCAGTCTCGCCCTAGATACGCAGTATTTT. Amino acid sequence: CASSLALDTQYF.

The chain recombines TRBV9 with TRBJ1-2; D call uncertain. Germline V gene lookup returns CDR1 SGDLS and CDR2 YYNGEE. CDR3 size: 16 residues. V shed 0 bases and J shed 0 bases, with 12 bases lying between them. The CDR3 coding sequence is TGTGCCAGCAGCGTAGGGGGATTTCTGCCTAACTATGGCTACACCTTC. Its translation is CASSVGGFLPNYGYTF.